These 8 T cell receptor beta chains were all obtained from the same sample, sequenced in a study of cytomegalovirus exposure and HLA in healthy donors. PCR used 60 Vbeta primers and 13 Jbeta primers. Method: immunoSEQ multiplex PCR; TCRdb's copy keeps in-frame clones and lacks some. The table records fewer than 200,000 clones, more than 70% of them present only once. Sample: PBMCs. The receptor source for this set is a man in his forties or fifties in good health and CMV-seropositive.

The CDR3 region is CASSVRQTNTGELFF. CDR3 nucleotide sequence: TGTGCCAGCAGTGTAAGACAGACGAACACCGGGGAGCTGTTTTTT. The chain combines TRBV6-1 with TRBJ2-2; D is perhaps TRBD1 (5 bases). Trimming took 4 bases from V and 0 from J, leaving 9 bases between them. This CDR3 has 15 amino acids. The germline V gene encodes CDR1 MNHNS and CDR2 SASEGT.

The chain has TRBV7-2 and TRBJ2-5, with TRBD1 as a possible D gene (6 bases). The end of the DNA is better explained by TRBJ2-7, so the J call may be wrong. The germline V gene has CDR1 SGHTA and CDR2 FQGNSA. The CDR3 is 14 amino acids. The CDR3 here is CASSMDRSYYEQYF. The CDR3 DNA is TGTGCCAGCAGCATGGACAGAAGCTACTACGAGCAGTACTTC.

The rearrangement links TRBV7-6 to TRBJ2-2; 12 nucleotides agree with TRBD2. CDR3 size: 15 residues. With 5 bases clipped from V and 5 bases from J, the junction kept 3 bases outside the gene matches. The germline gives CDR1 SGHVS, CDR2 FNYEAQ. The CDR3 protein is CASSPLAGGTGELFF. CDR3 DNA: TGTGCCAGCAGCCCACTAGCGGGAGGTACCGGGGAGCTGTTTTTT. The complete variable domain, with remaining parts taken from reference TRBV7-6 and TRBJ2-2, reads GAGVSQSPRYKVTKRGQDVALRCDPISGHVSLYWYRQALGQGPEFLTYFNYEAQQDKSGLPNDRFSAERPEGSISTLTIQRTEQRDSAMYRCASSPLAGGTGELFFGEGSRLTVL.

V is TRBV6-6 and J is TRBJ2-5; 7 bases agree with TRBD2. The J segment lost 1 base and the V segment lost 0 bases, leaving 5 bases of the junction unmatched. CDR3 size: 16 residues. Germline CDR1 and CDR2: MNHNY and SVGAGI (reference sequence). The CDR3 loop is CASSYSISGTQETQYF. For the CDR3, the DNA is TGTGCCAGCAGTTACTCGATCAGCGGGACCCAAGAGACCCAGTACTTC.

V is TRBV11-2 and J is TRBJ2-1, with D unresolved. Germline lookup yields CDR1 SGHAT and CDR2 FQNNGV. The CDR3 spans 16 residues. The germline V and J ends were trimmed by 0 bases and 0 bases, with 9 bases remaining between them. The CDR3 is CASSLDSLSSYNEQFF. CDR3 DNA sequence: TGTGCCAGCAGCTTAGATTCCCTAAGCTCCTACAATGAGCAGTTCTTC.

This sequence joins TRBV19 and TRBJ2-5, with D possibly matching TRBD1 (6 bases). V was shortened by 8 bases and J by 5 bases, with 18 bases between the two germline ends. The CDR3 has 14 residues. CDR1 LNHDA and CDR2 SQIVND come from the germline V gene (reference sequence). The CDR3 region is CASGGGVPTETQYF. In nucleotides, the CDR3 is TGTGCCAGTGGGGGCGGCGTACCGACGGAGACCCAGTACTTC. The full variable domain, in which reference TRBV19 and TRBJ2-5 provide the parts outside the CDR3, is DGGITQSPKYLFRKEGQNVTLSCEQNLNHDAMYWYRQDPGQGLRLIYYSQIVNDFQKGDIAEGYSVSREKKESFPLTVTSAQKNPTAFYLCASGGGVPTETQYFGPGTRLLVL.

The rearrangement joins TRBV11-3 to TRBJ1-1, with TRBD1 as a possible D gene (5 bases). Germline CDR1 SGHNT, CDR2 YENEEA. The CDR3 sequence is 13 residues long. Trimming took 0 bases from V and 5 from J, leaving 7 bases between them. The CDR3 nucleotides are TGTGCCAGCAGCTTAGAACAGGAGACTGAAGCTTTCTTT. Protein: CASSLEQETEAFF.

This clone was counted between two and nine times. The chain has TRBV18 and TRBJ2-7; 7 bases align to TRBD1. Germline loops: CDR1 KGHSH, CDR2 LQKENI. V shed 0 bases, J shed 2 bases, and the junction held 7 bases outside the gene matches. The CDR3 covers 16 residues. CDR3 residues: CASSPPRGTVAYEQYF. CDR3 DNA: TGTGCCAGCTCACCACCTAGGGGGACAGTCGCCTACGAGCAGTACTTC.